The 24 T cell receptor beta chains below were found in one sample sequenced in a study of shared clonotypes between healthy human individuals. Sequenced by immunoSEQ multiplex PCR; TCRdb stores in-frame clones only, minus some. The sample contains about 490,000 clones, approximately 84% of which appear only once. Material: PBMCs. The receptors originated from a woman in her 40s in good health. Some clones in this sample may be carry-over from other donors' samples.

A few counts support this clone. This rearrangement joins TRBV6-1 to TRBJ1-1; TRBD1 matches 7 bases. Per germline, CDR1 MNHNS and CDR2 SASEGT. The CDR3 spans 13 residues. V was clipped by 6 bases and J by 5 bases; unmatched bases: 6. This CDR3 is CASRTQGRTEAFF. The CDR3 region has the DNA TGTGCCAGCAGAACACAGGGGCGGACTGAAGCTTTCTTT.

This chain links TRBV19 with TRBJ1-1, with D uncertain. Germline-derived CDR1 and CDR2 are LNHDA and SQIVND (reference sequence). CDR3 size: 13 residues. The V end was cut by 3 bases, the J end by 3 bases, with 8 bases between. CDR3 sequence reads: CASSIARHTEAFF. For the CDR3, the DNA is TGTGCCAGTAGTATTGCAAGGCACACTGAAGCTTTCTTT.

On this clone itself: The junction departs from germline at one end; a sequencing error may be responsible. The chain recombines TRBV13 with TRBJ2-7, with 7 bases that match TRBD1. The CDR3 totals 14 residues. Germline loops: CDR1 PRHDT, CDR2 FYEKMQ (reference sequence). CDR3 in DNA: TGTGCCAGCAGCCTAGGACAGGATTACTACGAGCAGTACTTC. Encoded protein: CASSLGQDYYEQYF.

A note on this clone: It is likely a read error: a sequence one base away is far more abundant. The sample carries other DNA sequences with the same CDR3. The V gene is TRBV6-1, the J gene TRBJ2-6, with D perhaps TRBD1 or TRBD2 (5 bases each). The CDR3 totals 16 residues. Germline-derived CDR1 and CDR2 are MNHNS and SASEGT. The CDR3 DNA reads TGTGCCAGCAGTGAATTGGACTTCTCTGGGGCCAACGTCCTAACTTTC. As protein: CASSELDFSGANVLTF.

The genes are TRBV7-9 and TRBJ2-3; D not resolved. This CDR3 region has 12 residues. Deletions cut 5 bases from V and 3 bases from J, with 6 bases between. Germline CDR1 is SEHNR and CDR2 is FQNEAQ (reference sequence). The CDR3 spells CASSLETDTQYF. CDR3 coding DNA: TGTGCCAGCAGCCTAGAAACAGATACGCAGTATTTT.

About this clone itself: Just one base apart from a much larger clone, this may be a read error. The sample has other DNA sequences that encode this CDR3 too. The chain uses TRBV29-1 and TRBJ1-2; D unclear. The CDR3 contains 11 residues. Looked up from germline, CDR1 is SQVTM and CDR2 is ANQGSEA. For the CDR3, the DNA is TGCAGCGAGTCCTCAAGCTATGGCTACACCTTT. Its protein is CSESSSYGYTF.

This clone was counted a few times. This chain joins TRBV7-9 and TRBJ1-2; D is unresolved. Germline lookup yields CDR1 SEHNR and CDR2 FQNEAQ (reference sequence). This CDR3 is built from 14 residues. Trimming shortened V by 2 bases and J by 3 bases, and 10 bases separated the two germline ends. CDR3 in amino acids: CASSLSGTYYGYTF. CDR3 in DNA: TGTGCCAGCAGCTTAAGTGGCACGTACTATGGCTACACCTTC.

As to this clone: Given a far larger clone just one base away, this is likely a sequencing read error. Distinct nucleotide sequences in the sample also encode this CDR3. This chain links TRBV6-5 with TRBJ1-1, with D unclear. V lost 0 bases to trimming and J lost 5 bases, with 16 bases between them. The CDR3 is made up of 16 amino acids. CDR1 is MNHEY and CDR2 is SVGAGI in the germline V gene. Written as DNA, the CDR3 is TGTGCCAGCAGTTACTCCTCCGGTGAGGCGAATACTGAAGCTTTCTTT. Amino acid sequence: CASSYSSGEANTEAFF.

To note about this clone: It is likely a read error: a sequence one base away is far more abundant. In the same sample, other DNA sequences code for this CDR3. The CDR3 sequence: CASSQDLRSGGNTEAFF. Here the CDR3 DNA reads TGTGCCAGCAGCCAAGATCTAAGGTCGGGGGGGAACACTGAAGCCTTCTTT. The chain has TRBV4-2 and TRBJ1-1; D perhaps matches TRBD1 (5 bases). The CDR3 loop spans 17 amino acids. Germline CDR1 reads LGHNA; CDR2 reads YNFKEQ.

The chain is built from TRBV10-3 and TRBJ2-7, with D possibly TRBD1 on 6 matching bases. This CDR3 spans 14 amino acids. V gave up 5 bases and J gave up 2 bases, with 13 bases separating them. Looked up from germline, CDR1 is ENHRY and CDR2 is SYGVKD. CDR3 in DNA: TGTGCCATCAGTCGTACAGGGACCACCTACGAGCAGTACTTC. Translation: CAISRTGTTYEQYF.

The V gene is TRBV7-2, the J gene TRBJ1-2, with a weak D call TRBD1 (6 bases). CDR3 length equals 14 residues. CDR1 and CDR2 from the germline V gene are SGHTA and FQGNSA. The V and J ends lost 5 bases and 2 bases respectively, with 12 bases between them. The CDR3 region has the DNA TGTGCCAGCAGCCCCGGGGGGGGCAACTATGGCTACACCTTC. It codes for CASSPGGGNYGYTF.

The sample holds many counts of this clone. The CDR3 bases are TGTGCCAGCGGGGGGCCAGACAATGAGCAGTTCTTC. Its protein product is CASGGPDNEQFF. The chain couples TRBV7-3 to TRBJ2-1; possibly TRBD1 or TRBD2 for D (6 bases each). V was pared by 8 bases and J by 5 bases, with 10 bases between. CDR1 is SGHTA and CDR2 is FQGTGA in the germline V gene. This CDR3 spans 12 amino acids.

Concerning this clone itself: A single base is all that separates this from a far larger clone, so a read error is likely. The CDR3 region is CASSLSQGRAAFF. Written as DNA, the CDR3 is TGTGCCAGCAGCTTATCCCAGGGACGGGCGGCGTTCTTC. The rearrangement joins TRBV7-9 to TRBJ2-1; possibly TRBD1 or TRBD2 for D (5 bases each). The CDR3 consists of 13 residues. Trimming shortened V by 2 bases and J by 15 bases, and 17 bases separated the two germline ends. CDR1 is SEHNR, CDR2 FQNEAQ, per germline (reference sequence). The full variable domain, rest sourced from reference TRBV7-9 and TRBJ2-1, is DTGVSQNPRHKITKRGQNVTFRCDPISEHNRLYWYRQTLGQGPEFLTYFQNEAQLEKSRLLSDRFSAERPKGSFSTLEIQRTEQGDSAMYLCASSLSQGRAAFFGPGTRLTVL.

As to this clone: This sequence is one base from a far larger clone and is likely a read error. The V call is TRBV5-1, the J call TRBJ1-5; D not resolved. Trimming took off 3 bases at V and 1 base at J, with 11 bases between the two ends. The CDR3 consists of 15 residues. Germline V CDR1 and CDR2: SGHRS, YFSETQ. For the CDR3, the DNA is TGCGCCAGCAGCTCGTGGGCCGTAAGCAATCAGCCCCAGCATTTT. Translating gives CASSSWAVSNQPQHF.

Worth noting for this clone: This likely stems from a read error, as it lies one base from a far larger clone. The chain joins TRBV30 to TRBJ1-5; TRBD1 agrees at 7 bases. With V trimmed by 3 bases and J by 1 base, 6 bases remained unmatched. The germline V gene encodes CDR1 GTSNPN and CDR2 SVGIG (reference sequence). The CDR3 extends over 15 amino acids. The CDR3 DNA follows: TGTGCCTGGAGCCCCTTGGGACAGAGCAATCAGCCCCAGCATTTT. Protein product: CAWSPLGQSNQPQHF. The full variable domain, completed using reference TRBV30 and TRBJ1-5, is SQTIHQWPATLVQPVGSPLSLECTVEGTSNPNLYWYRQAAGRGLQLLFYSVGIGQISSEVPQNLSASRPQDRQFILSSKKLLLSDSGFYLCAWSPLGQSNQPQHFGDGTRLSIL.

The sample holds a few counts of this clone. The chain combines TRBV6-6 with TRBJ2-7; TRBD1 might be the D (6 bases). The CDR3 loop spans 13 amino acids. Trimming took 5 bases from V and 3 from J, leaving 11 bases between them. Germline V CDR1 and CDR2: MNHNY, SVGAGI (reference sequence). The CDR3 nucleotides read TGTGCCAGCAGTATAGGACAGATCTACGAGCAGTACTTC. It yields the protein CASSIGQIYEQYF.

Points on this clone: A read error may account for a junction end that differs from germline. The chain has TRBV4-2 and TRBJ2-7; the D gene is possibly TRBD2 (6 bases). The germline V gene has CDR1 LGHNA and CDR2 YNFKEQ. There are 14 residues in the CDR3. The CDR3 is CASSQGSGTYEQHF. CDR3 nucleotide sequence: TGTGCCAGCAGCCAAGGTAGCGGAACCTACGAGCAGCACTTC.

Ten or more counts support this clone. The same CDR3 also results from other DNA sequences found in this sample. This chain links TRBV19 with TRBJ2-7; D possibly matches TRBD1 or TRBD2 (5 bases each). Germline loops: CDR1 LNHDA, CDR2 SQIVND (reference sequence). The CDR3 consists of 11 residues. The V end was cut by 3 bases, the J end by 8 bases, with 8 bases between. For the CDR3, the DNA is TGTGCCAGTAGTATTGGGGGACAGCAGTACTTC. As protein: CASSIGGQQYF.

The chain recombines TRBV7-6 with TRBJ2-1; 8 bases align to TRBD2. The CDR3 totals 13 residues. With 0 bases clipped from V and 12 bases from J, the junction kept 4 bases outside the gene matches. Germline values: CDR1 SGHVS, CDR2 FNYEAQ. The CDR3 loop is CASSLAGTSPQFF. Written as DNA, the CDR3 is TGTGCCAGCAGCTTAGCGGGGACTAGTCCGCAGTTCTTC.

The chain combines TRBV7-4 with TRBJ1-1; D gene uncertain. The V and J ends lost 5 bases and 7 bases respectively, with 8 bases between them. The CDR3 runs to 11 residues. Germline CDR1 reads SGHVT; CDR2 reads SQSDAQ. The CDR3 DNA is TGTGCCAGCAGCGCCATTATTGAAGCTTTCTTT. Amino acids: CASSAIIEAFF.

Details on this clone: The junction shows a germline mismatch at one end, possibly a read error. The rearrangement joins TRBV7-2 to TRBJ1-1; TRBD1 is a possible D gene (6 bases). The CDR3 spans 16 residues. CDR1 is SGHTA, CDR2 FQGNSA, per germline. The CDR3 here is CASSLATGQMNTEAFF. CDR3 bases: TGTGCCAGCAGCCTAGCCACCGGACAGATGAACACTGAAGCTTTCTTT.

The chain carries TRBV5-1 and TRBJ1-2, with 8 bases lining up with TRBD1. CDR3 length equals 14 residues. V lost 4 bases, J lost 7 bases, and 9 bases stayed unmatched. Germline CDR1 SGHRS, CDR2 YFSETQ. CDR3: CASSLDRGRSGYTF. The CDR3 DNA is TGCGCCAGCAGCCTTGACAGGGGTAGGAGTGGCTACACCTTC.

As for this clone: A far larger clone is one nucleotide away, so this likely arose from a read error. This sample also contains other DNA sequences that code for the same CDR3. The genes are TRBV4-2 and TRBJ2-2; tentative D call: TRBD2 (6 bases). This CDR3 is 16 amino acids long. Germline CDR1 and CDR2: LGHNA and YNFKEQ. Trimming stripped 4 bases from V and 7 bases from J, with 19 bases between. The CDR3 DNA reads as TGTGCCAGCAGCCTGTCACCGGGAGAGCGAGTCGGGGAGCTGTTTTTT. This translates into CASSLSPGERVGELFF.

In its sample, this clone was seen a few times. The chain combines TRBV10-2 with TRBJ2-7; D is perhaps TRBD2 (6 bases). The CDR3 is 14 amino acids. V was cut by 6 bases and J by 1 base, with 13 bases left in between. The germline CDR1 and CDR2 sequences are WSHSY and SAAADI. For the CDR3, the DNA is TGCGCCAGCAGGGAGGGTGACAGTTCCTACGAGCAGTACTTC. Its protein product is CASREGDSSYEQYF.